The 5 T cell receptor beta chains below come from one sample, sequenced in a study of beta chain features in type 1 diabetes (dated by TCRdb to between 2017 and 2018). The study at large found these results: Type 1 diabetes patients showed a moderate but significant shortening of TCRB CDR3 length in all four CD4+ subsets.

Library preparation employed the immunoSEQ multiplex PCR assay. All of the isolated RNA was reverse transcribed with the High Capacity cDNA Reverse Transcription Kit, so expressed TCRB transcripts were sequenced. TCRdb provides this immuneACCESS table in a form limited to in-frame rearrangements. Some clones are lacking; in checked studies, under half of them reflect an unresolved V gene, and why the rest are absent is not known. The sample table shows 200,000 to 300,000 clones, and 20% are seen once. The ten largest clones add up to less than 0.03% of the sample. No antigens are known for them. Sequenced material: naive CD4+ T cells from blood. In light of the paper, this sample's cell subset or site label describes: true naive CD4+ T cells. These TCRs come from a middle-aged woman with type 1 diabetes.

The chain couples TRBV4-2 to TRBJ1-1; D is unclear. Between the trimmed V and J ends, which lost 3 bases and 11 bases, there was a span of 13 bases. Germline values: CDR1 LGHNA, CDR2 YNFKEQ. This CDR3 contains 12 residues. Written as DNA, the CDR3 is TGTGCCAGCAGCCAGAGGGAGAAGGAGGCTTTCTTT. Protein product: CASSQREKEAFF.

The J gene is TRBJ2-6, the V gene TRBV28; weak D call: TRBD2 (6 bases). Germline values: CDR1 MDHEN, CDR2 SYDVKM. With 4 bases removed from V and 5 bases from J, the gap between germline ends came to 15 bases. The CDR3 runs 16 residues. For the CDR3, the DNA is TGTGCCAGCAGTTCGGGACTCCCGGCAAGGGCCAACGTCCTGACTTTC. This codes for CASSSGLPARANVLTF.

The chain is built from TRBV28 and TRBJ1-2; a possible D gene is TRBD1 (5 bases). CDR3 length equals 12 residues. The V gene's germline CDR1 is MDHEN and CDR2 SYDVKM. V lost 5 bases, J lost 6 bases, and 10 bases lay in between. CDR3 region: CASSPAGHGYTF. CDR3 DNA: TGTGCCAGCAGTCCGGCGGGACATGGCTACACCTTC.

The chain is built from TRBV7-8 and TRBJ2-7; 8 positions agree with TRBD1. The germline CDR1 and CDR2 sequences are SGHVS and FQNEAQ. V was clipped by 6 bases and J by 0 bases; unmatched bases: 7. This CDR3 comprises 15 residues. CDR3 sequence (DNA): TGTGCCAGCAGACAGGACAGGGTGAACTCCTACGAGCAGTACTTC. Amino acids: CASRQDRVNSYEQYF.

J is TRBJ2-6 and V is TRBV7-2, with unresolved D. Germline V gene lookup returns CDR1 SGHTA and CDR2 FQGNSA. Trimming pared 3 bases from V and 0 bases from J, leaving 3 bases between. The CDR3 spans 14 residues. In DNA, the CDR3 is TGTGCCAGCAGCTTGTACTCTGGGGCCAACGTCCTGACTTTC. Translation: CASSLYSGANVLTF.